Each of the 29 T cell receptor beta chains below was sequenced from the same sample in a study of early T cells in non-severe SARS-CoV-2 infection. TCRdb passed the 5' RACE reads through MiXCR, listing each CDR3 protein once. There are 25,000 to 35,000 distinct CDR3 sequences in the sample; approximately 5% occur only once, and 10% to 15% lies in the top ten. The sample consisted of whole blood. The receptor source for this set is an adult who was a healthcare worker with PCR-confirmed SARS-CoV-2 infection or an uninfected control (not recorded which).

The table lists this clonotype with a few counts. The chain links TRBV28 to TRBJ1-2, with D possibly being TRBD1 (5 bases). Germline CDR1 and CDR2: MDHEN and SYDVKM. The CDR3 sequence is 13 residues long. V dropped 5 bases and J dropped 4 bases, with 11 bases sitting between them. CDR3 residues: CASSRTLVYGYTF. The CDR3 nucleotides read TGTGCCAGCAGTCGGACACTCGTCTATGGCTACACCTTC.

Many counts were recorded for this clonotype. V and J are TRBV7-2 and TRBJ1-2, with 9 bases lining up with TRBD1. V shed 2 bases and J 7 bases; nucleotides not matched to a gene: 11. The CDR3 runs 16 residues. Germline V lookup: CDR1 SGHTA, CDR2 FQGNSA. The CDR3 spells CASSLSAGQGSSGYTF. DNA of the CDR3: TGTGCCAGCAGCTTAAGTGCGGGACAGGGATCGAGTGGCTACACCTTC.

Many counts were recorded for this clonotype. The V and J genes are TRBV5-4 and TRBJ2-7, with 14 bases fitting TRBD2. The CDR3 consists of 17 residues. CDR1 SGHNT and CDR2 YYREEE come from the germline V gene (reference sequence). V lost 4 bases, J lost 2 bases, and 8 bases stayed unmatched. CDR3 nucleotide sequence: TGTGCCAGCAGCCGCGGGACTAGCGGGGGACTGCCCTACGAGCAGTACTTC. Protein product: CASSRGTSGGLPYEQYF. The full variable domain, rest sourced from reference TRBV5-4 and TRBJ2-7, is ETGVTQSPTHLIKTRGQQVTLRCSSQSGHNTVSWYQQALGQGPQFIFQYYREEENGRGNFPPRFSGLQFPNYSSELNVNALELDDSALYLCASSRGTSGGLPYEQYFGPGTRLTVT.

The chain uses TRBV20-1 and TRBJ1-1; tentatively, D is TRBD1 (5 bases). From germline, CDR1 is DFQATT and CDR2 SNEGSKA (reference sequence). V was trimmed by 6 bases and J by 3 bases, leaving 11 bases between them. The CDR3 has 12 amino acids. CDR3: CSASTGDTEAFF. The CDR3 DNA reads TGCAGTGCGAGTACGGGGGACACTGAAGCTTTCTTT.

This clonotype was counted at least ten times. The chain's CDR3 is CATSRRSFAGTGDGYTF. The CDR3 DNA follows: TGTGCCACCAGTAGACGTTCTTTCGCCGGGACAGGGGACGGCTACACCTTC. The chain couples TRBV24-1 to TRBJ1-2, with TRBD1 identical over 10 bases. The CDR3 has 17 amino acids. CDR1 KGHDR and CDR2 SFDVKD come from the germline V gene. V shed 6 bases and J 8 bases; nucleotides not matched to a gene: 17.

This clonotype showed up many times. The gene calls are TRBV6-2 or TRBV6-3 and TRBJ2-1; D is undetermined. V shed 2 bases and J shed 6 bases, with 5 bases lying between them. The CDR3 totals 12 residues. Germline V gene data show CDR1 as MNHEY and CDR2 as SVGEGT. In DNA form, the CDR3 reads TGTGCCAGCAGTTACATTATCAATGAGCAGTTCTTC. Translating it yields CASSYIINEQFF.

V and J are TRBV20-1 and TRBJ2-5; D gene ambiguous. The V end lost 3 bases, the J end lost 5 bases, and 22 bases lay between the germline ends. In germline, CDR1 is DFQATT, CDR2 SNEGSKA (reference sequence). The CDR3 runs to 16 residues. CDR3 nucleotides: TGCAGTGCTAGCCTTTCTCCGGGCCCACCTCGGGAGACCCAGTACTTC. Translated, it gives CSASLSPGPPRETQYF.

Here the CDR3 DNA reads TGCGCCAGCAGCCACTCGAACGGCGGGCGAGATGGCTACACCTTC. Protein: CASSHSNGGRDGYTF. The chain combines TRBV4-3 with TRBJ1-2; D unresolved. CDR3 length: 15 amino acids. The ends were cut back, 3 bases at V and 6 bases at J, with 17 bases in the middle. Germline V gene data show CDR1 as LGHNA and CDR2 as YSLEER.

The rearrangement joins TRBV7-2 to TRBJ2-1; maybe TRBD2 (7 bases). The CDR3 spans 16 residues. V was trimmed by 5 bases and J by 6 bases, leaving 20 bases between them. Germline CDR1 and CDR2: SGHTA and FQGNSA. CDR3: CASSTLSRGAGNEQFF. CDR3 sequence (DNA): TGTGCCAGCAGCACCCTATCCCGGGGGGCGGGCAATGAGCAGTTCTTC.

This clonotype appeared once. V is TRBV29-1 and J is TRBJ1-1; the D gene is possibly TRBD1 (6 bases). This CDR3 has 12 amino acids. Trimming removed 5 bases at V and 4 bases at J, with 11 bases between. The germline V gene has CDR1 SQVTM and CDR2 ANQGSEA. The CDR3 DNA sequence: TGCAGCGTTCTCCAGACAGGCACTGAAGCTTTCTTT. This translates into CSVLQTGTEAFF. Complete variable domain (other parts from reference TRBV29-1 and TRBJ1-1): SAVISQKPSRDICQRGTSLTIQCQVDSQVTMMFWYRQQPGQSLTLIATANQGSEATYESGFVIDKFPISRPNLTFSTLTVSNMSPEDSSIYLCSVLQTGTEAFFGQGTRLTVV.

This clonotype was observed many times. This chain uses TRBV20-1 with TRBJ2-7, with 16 bases aligning to TRBD2. The J segment lost 0 bases and the V segment lost 8 bases, leaving 7 bases of the junction unmatched. This CDR3 is built from 16 residues. In germline, CDR1 is DFQATT, CDR2 SNEGSKA (reference sequence). CDR3 in DNA: TGCAGTATCGGGACTAGCGGGGGGGTGAGCTCCTACGAGCAGTACTTC. It is translated as CSIGTSGGVSSYEQYF.

This clonotype was recorded at least ten times. The rearrangement links TRBV15 to TRBJ2-7, with 8 positions matching TRBD1. Germline V gene data show CDR1 as LNHNV and CDR2 as YYDKDF (reference sequence). With 0 bases clipped from V and 1 base from J, the junction kept 2 bases outside the gene matches. This CDR3 has 15 amino acids. The CDR3 region is CATSRDRDRSYEQYF. DNA for the CDR3: TGTGCCACCAGCAGAGATCGGGACAGGTCCTACGAGCAGTACTTC.

This clonotype turned up a few times. V gene TRBV7-3 combines with J gene TRBJ1-2, with TRBD1 matching 7 bases. Per the germline V gene, CDR1 is SGHTA and CDR2 is FQGTGA. The CDR3 is made up of 13 amino acids. The junction had 5 bases not matched to a gene; V was cut back by 5 bases and J by 5 bases. The CDR3 loop is CASSAGTAYGYTF. CDR3 nucleotide sequence: TGTGCCAGCAGCGCGGGGACAGCGTATGGCTACACCTTC.

This clonotype showed up many times. This chain joins TRBV5-4 and TRBJ2-1; 8 nucleotides line up with TRBD2. After removal of 3 bases from V and 4 bases from J, the junction contained 15 bases not matched to a gene. Germline V gene sequence: CDR1 SGHNT, CDR2 YYREEE (reference sequence). The CDR3 sequence is 18 residues long. The CDR3 region is CASSWGGSAGGDYNEQFF. In DNA, the CDR3 is TGTGCCAGCAGCTGGGGCGGCTCGGCGGGGGGCGATTACAATGAGCAGTTCTTC.

This clonotype was recorded many times. The V call is TRBV28, the J call TRBJ1-1; D may be TRBD1 (5 bases). With 6 bases removed from V and 5 bases from J, the gap between germline ends came to 16 bases. The CDR3 spans 14 residues. The V gene's germline CDR1 is MDHEN and CDR2 SYDVKM. In DNA form, the CDR3 reads TGTGCCAGCAGCCCTCCCGGGGGAAGGACTGAAGCTTTCTTT. Protein product: CASSPPGGRTEAFF.

This clonotype was counted at least ten times. The chain recombines TRBV7-8 with TRBJ2-1, with TRBD2 matching 11 bases. CDR1 and CDR2 from the germline V gene are SGHVS and FQNEAQ. The V segment lost 5 bases and the J segment 2 bases; nucleotides outside the gene matches: 11. This CDR3 is built from 18 residues. In DNA form, the CDR3 reads TGTGCCAGCAGCCCTGGTGGTAGCGGGGGGGTGACCTACAATGAGCAGTTCTTC. It codes for CASSPGGSGGVTYNEQFF. The complete variable domain, with remaining parts taken from reference TRBV7-8 and TRBJ2-1, reads GAGVSQSPRYKVAKRGQDVALRCDPISGHVSLFWYQQALGQGPEFLTYFQNEAQLDKSGLPSDRFFAERPEGSVSTLKIQRTQQEDSAVYLCASSPGGSGGVTYNEQFFGPGTRLTVL.

This clonotype was seen repeatedly, ten times or more. The chain carries TRBV18 and TRBJ2-5; D ambiguous. V was clipped by 1 base and J by 5 bases, with 11 bases between them. Germline CDR1 KGHSH, CDR2 LQKENI. This CDR3 contains 14 residues. CDR3 nucleotide sequence: TGTGCCAGCTCACCACAGGGCCAAACGGAGACCCAGTACTTC. Its protein is CASSPQGQTETQYF.

This clonotype has more than one count but fewer than ten. The chain couples TRBV29-1 to TRBJ2-1, with unresolved D. V lost 3 bases, J lost 9 bases, and 12 bases lay in between. CDR1 SQVTM and CDR2 ANQGSEA come from the germline V gene. The CDR3 length is 12 residues. The CDR3 sequence: CSVDSTRGEQFF. CDR3 bases: TGCAGCGTTGACTCGACCCGCGGTGAGCAGTTCTTC.

This clonotype was recorded many times. The gene calls are TRBV5-4 and TRBJ2-5; 7 bases are shared with TRBD1. After removal of 2 bases from V and 2 bases from J, the junction contained 3 bases not matched to a gene. The CDR3 is 14 residues long. CDR1 is SGHNT and CDR2 is YYREEE in the germline V gene (reference sequence). The CDR3 DNA follows: TGTGCCAGCAGCTTAGTACAGGGGCAAGAGACCCAGTACTTC. Residues: CASSLVQGQETQYF.

This clonotype was counted between two and nine times. The J gene is TRBJ1-6, the V gene TRBV5-5, with 8 nucleotides matching TRBD1. Germline lookup yields CDR1 SGHKS and CDR2 YYEKEE (reference sequence). The CDR3 runs to 14 residues. V lost 4 bases to trimming and J lost 5 bases; unmatched junction nucleotides: 2. CDR3 residues: CASSLTGDNSPLHF. The CDR3 DNA reads as TGTGCCAGCAGCCTGACAGGGGATAATTCACCCCTCCACTTT.

This clonotype was seen ten or more times. The chain is built from TRBV18 and TRBJ1-3; no reliable D call. From germline, CDR1 is KGHSH and CDR2 LQKENI. The CDR3 has 16 residues. Trimming took 3 bases from V and 4 from J, leaving 16 bases between them. CDR3: CASSPGLHRRGNTIYF. CDR3 coding DNA: TGTGCCAGCTCACCCGGACTCCACCGTAGAGGAAACACCATATATTTT. The full variable domain, completed using reference TRBV18 and TRBJ1-3, is NAGVMQNPRHLVRRRGQEARLRCSPMKGHSHVYWYRQLPEEGLKFMVYLQKENIIDESGMPKERFSAEFPKEGPSILRIQQVVRGDSAAYFCASSPGLHRRGNTIYFGEGSWLTVV.

This clonotype came up many times. The rearrangement joins TRBV12-3 or TRBV12-4 to TRBJ2-5; no firm D call. The CDR3 is 14 amino acids. The V end lost 6 bases, the J end lost 2 bases, and 13 bases lay between the germline ends. Here the CDR3 DNA reads TGTGCCAGCAGCCAAACTACAAGACAAGAGACCCAGTACTTC. It encodes CASSQTTRQETQYF.

V is TRBV5-4 and J is TRBJ1-1; D is unclear. The CDR3 extends over 14 amino acids. CDR1 SGHNT and CDR2 YYREEE come from the germline V gene (reference sequence). Deletions cut 0 bases from V and 5 bases from J, with 11 bases between. This CDR3 is CASSLAGLPTEAFF. The DNA of the CDR3 is TGTGCCAGCAGCTTGGCCGGACTTCCGACTGAAGCTTTCTTT. The variable domain in full, with the rest retrieved from reference TRBV5-4 and TRBJ1-1, is ETGVTQSPTHLIKTRGQQVTLRCSSQSGHNTVSWYQQALGQGPQFIFQYYREEENGRGNFPPRFSGLQFPNYSSELNVNALELDDSALYLCASSLAGLPTEAFFGQGTRLTVV.

V usage is TRBV13 and J usage is TRBJ2-2, with D tentatively TRBD1 (5 bases). Germline V gene sequence: CDR1 PRHDT, CDR2 FYEKMQ (reference sequence). V lost 5 bases and J lost 17, with 18 bases in between. The CDR3 has 12 residues. The CDR3 sequence is CASSTQGGKRFF. CDR3 nucleotides: TGTGCCAGCAGCACCCAGGGTGGGAAGCGTTTTTTT.

This clonotype was recorded many times. This chain links TRBV18 with TRBJ2-1; maybe TRBD2 (5 bases). Germline V lookup: CDR1 KGHSH, CDR2 LQKENI. Deletions cut 0 bases from V and 0 bases from J, with 9 bases between. The CDR3 sequence is 16 residues long. CDR3 nucleotides: TGTGCCAGCTCACCACCTCAGCGGACCTCCTACAATGAGCAGTTCTTC. Amino acid sequence: CASSPPQRTSYNEQFF.

This clonotype was seen only a few times. Here the CDR3 DNA reads TGTGCCAGCAACAATCGGGGGGGCCCGTACAATGAGCAGTTCTTC. It codes for CASNNRGGPYNEQFF. The chain has TRBV2 and TRBJ2-1, with 8 bases that match TRBD2. Germline values: CDR1 SNHLY, CDR2 FYNNEI. J was trimmed by 4 bases and V by 7 bases; bases with no gene match: 9. This CDR3 has 15 residues.

A word on this clonotype: This clone may be a read error of a much larger clone one base away. The chain couples TRBV30 to TRBJ2-2, with 8 bases that match TRBD1. The CDR3 has 15 residues. Germline lookup yields CDR1 GTSNPN and CDR2 SVGIG (reference sequence). The ends lost 4 bases at V and 5 bases at J; junction bases unmatched: 9. This CDR3 is CAWTYQDRVTGELFF. In DNA, the CDR3 is TGTGCCTGGACCTACCAGGACAGGGTGACCGGGGAGCTGTTTTTT.

The table lists this clonotype with many counts. A junction boundary mismatches the germline segment, possibly from a read error. The chain uses TRBV20-1 and TRBJ2-3; D not resolved. The CDR3 extends over 14 amino acids. Per germline, CDR1 DFQATT and CDR2 SNEGSKA (reference sequence). This CDR3 reads CSAGDSRSTDTQYF. CDR3 DNA: TGCAGTGCTGGAGACTCGAGAAGCACAGATACGCAGTATTTT.

The rearrangement links TRBV5-1 to TRBJ2-3, with D unclear. This CDR3 contains 12 residues. The V gene lost 3 bases and the J gene lost 2 bases, with 4 bases spanning the gap. Per germline, CDR1 SGHRS and CDR2 YFSETQ. CDR3 amino acids: CASSSSTDTQYF. The CDR3 nucleotides read TGCGCCAGCAGCTCTTCCACAGATACGCAGTATTTT.